Listed below are T cell receptor beta chains from one sample, sequenced in a study of T cell changes during pregnancy in multiple sclerosis. Repertoires were generated with immunoSEQ multiplex PCR, while TCRdb's copy carries only in-frame clones and drops some. This sample has some 21,000 clones; roughly 89% occur once, and the top ten carry about 5.3%. Source: CD8+ T cells from peripheral blood mononuclear cells, taken in the second trimester of pregnancy. The receptors originated from a female donor in good health, enrolled as a control in a pregnancy study. Each CDR3 is given with its conserved first and last residue. The order of the fields is D gene, V gene, J gene, clone size, CDR3 protein, CDR3 DNA. A D gene is named only where the DNA matches it firmly. A clone size is listed for some rows: how often the clone was seen (once, few, many), or a class if it is expanded.

TRBD1,TRBV5-1,TRBJ2-7,.,CASSGGQGPYEQYF,TGCGCCAGCAGCGGGGGACAGGGGCCCTACGAGCAGTACTTC
.,TRBV10-2,TRBJ2-3,.,CASSELVTDTQYF,TGCGCCAGCAGTGAGCTAGTTACAGATACGCAGTATTTT
.,TRBV7-2,TRBJ1-2,.,CASSYTGIGLSLGYTF,TGTGCCAGCAGCTACACAGGGATTGGGCTCTCCTTGGGCTACACCTTC
.,TRBV7-2,TRBJ2-5,.,CASSFLGGETQYF,TGTGCCAGCAGCTTCCTCGGAGGAGAGACCCAGTACTTC
TRBD2,TRBV10-3,TRBJ2-1,.,CAISTGLADDNEQFF,TGTGCCATCAGTACGGGACTAGCGGACGACAATGAGCAGTTCTTC
.,TRBV25-1,TRBJ1-2,.,CASSEGGQRYGYTF,TGTGCCAGCAGTGAGGGGGGGCAGCGCTATGGCTACACCTTC
.,TRBV28,TRBJ2-7,.,CASSPHRDPSLTYEQYF,TGTGCCAGCAGTCCCCACAGGGACCCGTCCCTTACCTACGAGCAGTACTTC
TRBD2,TRBV7-2,TRBJ2-1,.,CASAPPRRELYNEQFF,TGTGCCAGCGCCCCCCCCAGGCGGGAGCTATATAATGAGCAGTTCTTC
.,TRBV19,TRBJ1-2,once,CASQLGVYYGYTF,TGTGCCAGCCAGCTCGGGGTCTACTATGGCTACACCTTC
.,TRBV29-1,TRBJ2-7,.,CSVVTGLLYEQYF,TGCAGCGTCGTTACAGGTTTACTCTACGAGCAGTACTTC
.,TRBV7-9,TRBJ1-1,few,CASSSSGVRTEAFF,TGTGCCAGCAGCTCCTCGGGGGTTCGGACTGAAGCTTTCTTT
TRBD2,TRBV28,TRBJ2-3,.,CASSYRGLAEDTQYF,TGTGCCAGCAGTTATCGGGGACTAGCGGAAGATACGCAGTATTTT
TRBD2,TRBV5-1,TRBJ2-7,.,CASSWDGRAGGEQYF,TGCGCCAGCAGCTGGGACGGGAGAGCGGGAGGCGAGCAGTACTTC
TRBD2,TRBV7-8,TRBJ2-7,medium-sized,CASSSGLAFSYEQYF,TGTGCCAGCAGCTCGGGACTAGCGTTCTCCTACGAGCAGTACTTC
.,TRBV28,TRBJ1-2,.,CASALAGADHGYTF,TGTGCCAGCGCTCTTGCGGGGGCAGATCATGGCTACACCTTC
.,TRBV27,TRBJ2-1,.,CASSYSLYNEQFF,TGTGCCAGCAGTTACAGCTTATACAATGAGCAGTTCTTC
.,TRBV29-1,TRBJ2-2,.,CSVVRGKGTGELFF,TGCAGCGTTGTGAGGGGGAAGGGCACCGGGGAGCTGTTTTTT
TRBD1,TRBV19,TRBJ2-7,.,CASSMGQIYEQYF,TGTGCCAGTAGTATGGGACAGATTTACGAGCAGTACTTC
.,TRBV28,TRBJ1-1,.,CASSRKVGSGAFF,TGTGCCAGCAGTAGGAAGGTGGGGAGTGGTGCTTTCTTT
TRBD1,TRBV7-9,TRBJ2-1,.,CASSPQEDRGYEQFF,TGTGCCAGCAGCCCCCAAGAGGACAGGGGTTATGAGCAGTTCTTC
.,TRBV13,TRBJ1-4,.,CASSLQGLSEKLFF,TGTGCCAGCAGCTTACAGGGGTTGAGTGAAAAACTGTTTTTT
.,TRBV27,TRBJ2-1,.,CASLGVDSYNEQFF,TGTGCCAGCCTAGGGGTAGACTCCTACAATGAGCAGTTCTTC
TRBD2,TRBV27,TRBJ2-7,.,CASSSRLAGYYEQYF,TGTGCCAGCAGTTCCCGACTAGCGGGGTACTACGAGCAGTACTTC
TRBD2,TRBV19,TRBJ2-1,few,CASAGLAGADEQFF,TGTGCCAGTGCAGGACTAGCGGGAGCCGATGAGCAGTTCTTC
TRBD1,TRBV4-3,TRBJ2-1,.,CASSQGTGKDNEQFF,TGCGCCAGCAGCCAAGGGACAGGCAAGGACAATGAGCAGTTCTTC
.,TRBV25-1,TRBJ2-5,few,CASSEGQRETQYF,TGTGCCAGCAGTGAAGGACAAAGAGAGACCCAGTACTTC
.,TRBV19,TRBJ2-2,.,CASSMTAVTTGELFF,TGTGCCAGTAGTATGACCGCGGTTACCACCGGGGAGCTGTTTTTT
.,TRBV19,TRBJ1-2,.,CASSMQGANYGYTF,TGTGCCAGTAGTATGCAAGGAGCTAACTATGGCTACACCTTC
TRBD2,TRBV27,TRBJ2-5,.,CASSFAGDGGYQETQYF,TGTGCCAGCAGTTTTGCGGGGGACGGCGGGTACCAAGAGACCCAGTACTTC
TRBD2,TRBV27,TRBJ2-1,.,CASSTLAGTPNEQFF,TGTGCCAGCAGTACTTTAGCGGGGACTCCTAATGAGCAGTTCTTC
.,TRBV6-6,TRBJ1-3,.,CASSPGGGNTIYF,TGTGCCAGCAGCCCCGGAGGGGGAAACACCATATATTTT
.,TRBV27,TRBJ2-2,.,CASTYRDADGELFF,TGTGCCAGCACATACAGGGATGCGGACGGGGAGCTGTTTTTT
.,TRBV6-1,TRBJ2-3,.,CASSEAVLGGSSTDTQYF,TGTGCCAGCAGTGAAGCCGTTTTGGGCGGGTCTAGCACAGATACGCAGTATTTT
.,TRBV7-9,TRBJ1-1,.,CASSLGAFPSTEAFF,TGTGCCAGCAGCTTAGGGGCCTTCCCCTCCACTGAAGCTTTCTTT
.,TRBV18,TRBJ2-3,.,CASSPPATDTQYF,TGTGCCAGCTCACCACCAGCTACAGATACGCAGTATTTT
.,TRBV1,TRBJ2-2,.,CTSSMGLAPTGELFF,TGCACCAGCAGCATGGGACTAGCTCCGACCGGGGAGCTGTTTTTT
.,TRBV28,TRBJ2-7,few,CASSLPPGYPREQYF,TGTGCCAGCAGTCTTCCTCCAGGGTATCCGCGTGAGCAGTACTTC
.,TRBV19,TRBJ2-1,.,CASSGLGAVNEQFF,TGTGCCAGTAGCGGGCTAGGAGCGGTAAATGAGCAGTTCTTC